A single sample gave rise to the 7 T cell receptor beta chains below, sequenced in a study of T cell repertoires in cytomegalovirus infection. Each CDR3 protein gets one entry after TCRdb re-called the reads with MiXCR. The sample yields some 390,000 distinct CDR3 sequences, less than 20% seen once. Sequencing used PBMCs. These receptors all stem from a human donor in good health (CMV status not recorded). Some clones in this sample may be carry-over from other donors' samples.

The rearrangement uses TRBV2 and TRBJ2-1; no firm D call. V was shortened by 7 bases and J by 6 bases, with 13 bases between the two germline ends. The germline V gene has CDR1 SNHLY and CDR2 FYNNEI. The CDR3 consists of 13 residues. The CDR3 region is CASKSHIPNEQFF. The CDR3 DNA follows: TGTGCCAGCAAGAGCCATATCCCCAATGAGCAGTTCTTC.

This clonotype was recorded at least ten times. This chain joins TRBV5-5 and TRBJ1-6; possible D gene TRBD1, 6 bases. The CDR3 contains 19 residues. CDR1 is SGHKS, CDR2 YYEKEE, per germline (reference sequence). V was clipped by 4 bases and J by 0 bases, with 20 bases between them. The CDR3 nucleotides are TGTGCCAGCAGCCCCCGGGGGCCGCTACCTAGCTCCTATAATTCACCCCTCCACTTT. Residues: CASSPRGPLPSSYNSPLHF.

This clonotype appeared many times. The chain employs TRBV6-1 and TRBJ1-4, with D unclear. CDR3 length equals 13 residues. The germline V gene has CDR1 MNHNS and CDR2 SASEGT. Trimming stripped 6 bases from V and 5 bases from J, with 10 bases between. CDR3 DNA: TGTGCCAGCAGCCGCACTCTGAATGAAAAACTGTTTTTT. Its translation: CASSRTLNEKLFF.

This chain joins TRBV6-8 and TRBJ1-1; no firm D call. The germline V gene has CDR1 MNHGY and CDR2 SAAAGT. Between the trimmed V and J ends, which lost 6 bases and 0 bases, there was a span of 26 bases. The CDR3 covers 19 residues. The CDR3 DNA follows: TGTGCCAGCAGCCAAGTCCGACGGGTCAGAAAATTTATGAACACTGAAGCTTTCTTT. Translated: CASSQVRRVRKFMNTEAFF.

V usage is TRBV20-1 and J usage is TRBJ2-7; either TRBD1 or TRBD2 may fit D (5 bases each). The germline CDR1 and CDR2 sequences are DFQATT and SNEGSKA (reference sequence). This CDR3 has 13 amino acids. Deletions cut 5 bases from V and 4 bases from J, with 15 bases between. Here the CDR3 reads CSARTGTTYEQYF. For the CDR3, the DNA is TGCAGTGCTCGGACCGGGACGACATACGAGCAGTACTTC.

This chain uses TRBV11-2 with TRBJ2-1; D possibly matches TRBD1 or TRBD2 (9 bases each). The V gene's germline CDR1 is SGHAT and CDR2 FQNNGV. This CDR3 is built from 14 residues. V was trimmed by 4 bases and J by 10 bases, leaving 17 bases between them. In nucleotides, the CDR3 is TGTGCCAGCAGCTCGCTAGCGGGGACAGGGGAGCAGTTCTTC. Translation: CASSSLAGTGEQFF.

This clonotype came up many times. The chain links TRBV6-1 to TRBJ2-7, with TRBD1 matching over 7 bases. V lost 8 bases, J lost 2 bases, and 3 bases stayed unmatched. The CDR3 covers 12 residues. In germline, CDR1 is MNHNS, CDR2 SASEGT. This CDR3 reads CASGDSPYEQYF. Here the CDR3 DNA reads TGTGCCAGCGGGGACAGCCCCTACGAGCAGTACTTC.